The table lists the clone carrying this T cell receptor (beta chain) with a count of one. What it recognizes is unknown. This record comes from a study of cytomegalovirus exposure and HLA in healthy donors. Study-level information: Samples from HLA-typed donors yielded 65 million to 85 million unique TCRs in an early data release.

Regarding the study as a whole: An analysis that was carried out later associated 16,951 TCR beta sequences with HLA alleles at 0.05 false discovery rate. There were several of the most significant clusters that appeared linked to common viral pathogens in a later analysis.

V shed 0 bases and J shed 2 bases, with 10 bases lying between them. The CDR3 covers 15 residues. CDR1 and CDR2 from the germline V gene are SGDLS and YYNGEE. PCR employed 60 Vbeta and 13 Jbeta primers. Source study methods: In a later analysis, of 79 million or so unique beta chains, some 10 million appeared in at least two donors. The protocol was immunoSEQ multiplex PCR, while the TCRdb copy is restricted to in-frame clones and leaves out a portion. The D gene and trimming were derived from the DNA, and the V and J assignments and clone size from that table. The table lists 250,000 or so clones, approximately 80% of them singletons, with around 8.6% in the top ten.

This rearrangement joins TRBV9 to TRBJ2-3, with no clear D. The TCR originated in a woman aged 55-70 years in good health and CMV-seropositive. Input material: PBMCs. The CDR3 here is CASSVEPQPTDTQYF. The DNA for the CDR3 is TGTGCCAGCAGCGTAGAGCCACAGCCCACAGATACGCAGTATTTT.